These 32 T cell receptor beta chains originate from one sample sequenced in a study of OX40 agonist ivuxolimab in advanced cancers. Generated by immunoSEQ multiplex PCR, the TCRdb table keeps only in-frame clones and is missing some. The sample includes tens of thousands of clones, around 90% of them seen just once. The sample was CD4+ or CD8+ T cells sorted from blood, taken in a trial of the OX40 agonist ivuxolimab. These TCRs come from an adult with an advanced solid tumor such as melanoma, head and neck, liver or kidney cancer.

This clone was seen just once. The rearrangement uses TRBV16 and TRBJ1-6; 8 bases match TRBD1. V lost 0 bases, J lost 9 bases, and 4 bases stayed unmatched. This CDR3 region has 15 residues. Per the germline V gene, CDR1 is KGHSY and CDR2 is FQNENV. In DNA, the CDR3 is TGTGCCAGCAGCCAATCGGCAGGGGGCTCTTCACCCCTCCACTTT. Its protein is CASSQSAGGSSPLHF.

Only one count was recorded for this clone. The chain is built from TRBV7-2 and TRBJ2-7; D might be TRBD1 (6 bases). Germline CDR1 and CDR2: SGHTA and FQGNSA. The CDR3 runs 15 residues. Trimming cost V 1 base and J 0 bases, with 10 bases left between them. The chain's CDR3 is CASSLEGQPSYEQYF. The CDR3 region has the DNA TGTGCCAGCAGCTTAGAGGGACAACCCTCCTACGAGCAGTACTTC. Supplemented by reference TRBV7-2 and TRBJ2-7, the full variable domain reads GAGVSQSPSNKVTEKGKDVELRCDPISGHTALYWYRQSLGQGLEFLIYFQGNSAPDKSGLPSDRFSAERTGGSVSTLTIQRTQQEDSAVYLCASSLEGQPSYEQYFGPGTRLTVT.

The chain uses TRBV19 and TRBJ1-3; no reliable D call. CDR3 length: 14 residues. The V gene's germline CDR1 is LNHDA and CDR2 SQIVND (reference sequence). V lost 6 bases and J lost 0, with 9 bases in between. Here the CDR3 DNA reads TGTGCCAGTAGACCAAGGAGCTCTGGAAACACCATATATTTT. Amino acid sequence: CASRPRSSGNTIYF. Using reference TRBV19 and TRBJ1-3 for the parts outside the CDR3, the full variable domain is DGGITQSPKYLFRKEGQNVTLSCEQNLNHDAMYWYRQDPGQGLRLIYYSQIVNDFQKGDIAEGYSVSREKKESFPLTVTSAQKNPTAFYLCASRPRSSGNTIYFGEGSWLTVV.

This clone came up once. V and J are TRBV6-5 and TRBJ1-3, with TRBD1 as a possible D gene (6 bases). This CDR3 is built from 15 residues. Trimming cost V 5 bases and J 3 bases, with 14 bases left between them. Germline CDR1 MNHEY, CDR2 SVGAGI. The CDR3 sequence is CASSTHTGSGNTIYF. CDR3 coding DNA: TGTGCCAGCAGTACCCATACAGGGAGTGGAAACACCATATATTTT.

The genes are TRBV6-5 and TRBJ1-4; no clear D gene. The CDR3 has 14 amino acids. CDR1 MNHEY and CDR2 SVGAGI come from the germline V gene. V was trimmed by 6 bases and J by 1 base, leaving 9 bases between them. CDR3 in amino acids: CASRLTVTNEKLFF. CDR3 in DNA: TGTGCCAGCAGGCTTACGGTAACTAATGAAAAACTGTTTTTT.

The V call is TRBV19, the J call TRBJ2-5; D may be TRBD1 (7 bases). The germline V and J ends were trimmed by 5 bases and 6 bases, with 16 bases remaining between them. The germline V gene encodes CDR1 LNHDA and CDR2 SQIVND (reference sequence). The CDR3 runs to 14 residues. DNA for the CDR3: TGTGCCAGTAGTGGCCAGGGGGGTCGTCAGACCCAGTACTTC. This encodes CASSGQGGRQTQYF. Full variable domain (rest looked up from reference TRBV19 and TRBJ2-5): DGGITQSPKYLFRKEGQNVTLSCEQNLNHDAMYWYRQDPGQGLRLIYYSQIVNDFQKGDIAEGYSVSREKKESFPLTVTSAQKNPTAFYLCASSGQGGRQTQYFGPGTRLLVL.

J is TRBJ2-7 and V is TRBV5-1; TRBD2 matches 8 bases. With V trimmed by 4 bases and J by 1 base, 10 bases remained unmatched. CDR1 SGHRS and CDR2 YFSETQ come from the germline V gene. CDR3 length: 16 amino acids. CDR3 residues: CASSPGGAPQSYEQYF. CDR3 sequence (DNA): TGCGCCAGCAGCCCGGGGGGGGCGCCACAGTCCTACGAGCAGTACTTC.

The chain has TRBV14 and TRBJ2-7; D gene unclear. CDR3 length: 14 residues. Germline loops: CDR1 SGHDN, CDR2 FVKESK. V dropped 0 bases and J dropped 2 bases, with 8 bases sitting between them. The CDR3 protein is CASSQDLGAYEQYF. For the CDR3, the DNA is TGTGCCAGCAGCCAAGATCTAGGAGCCTACGAGCAGTACTTC.

The chain has TRBV7-2 and TRBJ1-4; 8 bases map to TRBD1. Germline CDR1 and CDR2: SGHTA and FQGNSA. The trim removed 5 bases at V and 8 bases at J, leaving 7 bases unmatched. The CDR3 contains 14 residues. The CDR3 loop is CASSPDRGGEKLFF. The CDR3 coding sequence is TGTGCCAGCAGCCCCGACAGGGGTGGAGAAAAACTGTTTTTT. The variable domain in full, completed from reference TRBV7-2 and TRBJ1-4, reads GAGVSQSPSNKVTEKGKDVELRCDPISGHTALYWYRQSLGQGLEFLIYFQGNSAPDKSGLPSDRFSAERTGGSVSTLTIQRTQQEDSAVYLCASSPDRGGEKLFFGSGTQLSVL.

This chain joins TRBV19 and TRBJ2-7, with TRBD2 identical over 7 bases. Germline loops: CDR1 LNHDA, CDR2 SQIVND (reference sequence). The J segment lost 5 bases and the V segment lost 5 bases, leaving 12 bases of the junction unmatched. The length of the CDR3 is 15 residues. CDR3: CASSSSEYAGDEQYF. As DNA, the CDR3 is TGTGCCAGTAGTTCAAGTGAGTACGCGGGGGACGAGCAGTACTTC.

V gene TRBV6-1 combines with J gene TRBJ2-1; D is undetermined. CDR1 and CDR2 (germline): MNHNS, SASEGT. V was cut by 1 base and J by 6 bases, with 10 bases left in between. This CDR3 is built from 14 residues. Written as DNA, the CDR3 is TGTGCCAGCAGTGAAGTTCTAGGGCCCAATGAGCAGTTCTTC. This codes for CASSEVLGPNEQFF.

The chain has TRBV5-4 and TRBJ1-3; a weak D match, TRBD1 (5 bases). V lost 5 bases and J lost 4, with 16 bases in between. The V gene's germline CDR1 is SGHNT and CDR2 YYREEE (reference sequence). The CDR3 has 15 amino acids. This CDR3 is CASSKRAGTGNTIYF. The CDR3, as DNA: TGTGCCAGCAGTAAACGGGCAGGGACCGGAAACACCATATATTTT.

The CDR3 spells CASSESPPGGSVKETQYF. Written as DNA, the CDR3 is TGCGCCAGCAGTGAGTCGCCTCCCGGAGGGAGCGTGAAAGAGACCCAGTACTTC. The chain uses TRBV10-1 and TRBJ2-5; D perhaps matches TRBD2 (6 bases). From germline, CDR1 is WNHNN and CDR2 SYGVQD (reference sequence). V lost 0 bases and J 3 bases, leaving 20 bases between the germline ends. The CDR3 is 18 residues long.

This sequence joins TRBV27 and TRBJ2-7, with a weak D call TRBD1 (6 bases). CDR1 and CDR2 (germline): MNHEY, SMNVEV (reference sequence). The CDR3 covers 14 residues. V lost 7 bases and J lost 3, with 16 bases in between. CDR3 in amino acids: CASKGGRGNYEQYF. CDR3 bases: TGTGCCAGCAAAGGCGGTAGGGGGAACTACGAGCAGTACTTC.

V is TRBV5-6 and J is TRBJ2-1; TRBD2 might be the D (5 bases). This CDR3 has 13 residues. The germline V gene has CDR1 SGHDT and CDR2 YYEEEE. The V and J ends lost 7 bases and 8 bases respectively, with 16 bases between them. The CDR3 is CASSRAQRDEQFF. Here the CDR3 DNA reads TGTGCCAGCTCCCGGGCGCAGAGGGATGAGCAGTTCTTC.

This chain uses TRBV5-1 with TRBJ2-1, with 11 bases lining up with TRBD2. The trim removed 2 bases at V and 6 bases at J, leaving 4 bases unmatched. Germline assignment: CDR1 SGHRS and CDR2 YFSETQ. CDR3 length equals 15 residues. The CDR3 coding sequence is TGCGCCAGCAGCTTACTAGCGGGGGCCTTCAATGAGCAGTTCTTC. This encodes CASSLLAGAFNEQFF.

The chain carries TRBV5-6 and TRBJ1-2, with TRBD1 matching over 8 bases. The ends lost 4 bases at V and 6 bases at J; junction bases unmatched: 5. The length of the CDR3 is 13 residues. Germline CDR1 SGHDT, CDR2 YYEEEE. CDR3 loop: CASSRPTGDGYTF. DNA for the CDR3: TGTGCCAGCAGCAGACCGACAGGGGATGGCTACACCTTC.

The chain links TRBV4-2 to TRBJ2-1; a weak D match, TRBD2 (5 bases). This CDR3 has 19 residues. The ends were cut back, 0 bases at V and 0 bases at J, with 18 bases in the middle. Germline V gives CDR1 LGHNA, CDR2 YNFKEQ. The chain's CDR3 is CASSQDWRAIYTSYNEQFF. In DNA form, the CDR3 reads TGTGCCAGCAGCCAAGACTGGCGGGCGATATACACCTCCTACAATGAGCAGTTCTTC.

V and J are TRBV5-6 and TRBJ2-3; 10 bases map to TRBD2. CDR1 is SGHDT and CDR2 is YYEEEE in the germline V gene. The CDR3 covers 17 residues. After removal of 1 base from V and 1 base from J, the junction contained 6 bases not matched to a gene. The CDR3 bases are TGTGCCAGCAGCTTGCGGGGTGGACTAGCGGGCACAGATACGCAGTATTTT. Translating it yields CASSLRGGLAGTDTQYF.

The chain links TRBV25-1 to TRBJ1-5; TRBD1 is a possible D gene (5 bases). From germline, CDR1 is MGHDK and CDR2 SYGVNS. The length of the CDR3 is 15 residues. Between the trimmed V and J ends, which lost 2 bases and 5 bases, there was a span of 13 bases. CDR3 sequence (DNA): TGTGCCAGCAGTGAAACCGGGGGTCGGTATCAGCCCCAGCATTTT. This gives the protein CASSETGGRYQPQHF.

The chain employs TRBV6-1 and TRBJ2-6; D is unresolved. Germline V CDR1 and CDR2: MNHNS, SASEGT. The CDR3 is made up of 17 amino acids. Between the trimmed V and J ends, which lost 4 bases and 2 bases, there was a span of 15 bases. CDR3 loop: CASSAYVTGTGANVLTF. The DNA of the CDR3 is TGTGCCAGCAGTGCGTACGTCACTGGAACTGGGGCCAACGTCCTGACTTTC.

The chain carries TRBV5-1 and TRBJ2-1, with 14 bases fitting TRBD2. The CDR3 runs to 15 residues. V dropped 4 bases and J dropped 6; count of bases not matched to a gene: 3. Per the germline V gene, CDR1 is SGHRS and CDR2 is YFSETQ. The CDR3 spells CASSPGLAGVNEQFF. The CDR3 nucleotides are TGCGCCAGCAGCCCGGGACTAGCGGGAGTCAATGAGCAGTTCTTC.

This clone was found a few times. The chain recombines TRBV5-5 with TRBJ2-2, with D perhaps assigned TRBD1 or TRBD2 (6 bases each). Germline V gene lookup returns CDR1 SGHKS and CDR2 YYEKEE (reference sequence). V lost 5 bases to trimming and J lost 6 bases, with 17 bases between them. The CDR3 loop spans 15 amino acids. The chain's CDR3 is CASSLGGSNAGELFF. CDR3 DNA sequence: TGTGCCAGCAGTCTCGGGGGCTCTAATGCCGGGGAGCTGTTTTTT.

The V gene is TRBV10-1, the J gene TRBJ1-1; D unclear. CDR3 size: 10 residues. The germline CDR1 and CDR2 sequences are WNHNN and SYGVQD (reference sequence). V was pared by 7 bases and J by 7 bases, with 7 bases between. In DNA form, the CDR3 reads TGCGCCAGCACCGGAAGTGAAGCTTTCTTT. Encoded protein: CASTGSEAFF.

With respect to this clone: An end of the junction differs from the germline gene, which may be a read error. The CDR3: CASTLWGGNTIYF. For the CDR3, the DNA is TGTGCCAGCACCTTATGGGGTGGAAACACCATATATTTT. The chain has TRBV13 and TRBJ1-3; D uncertain. Germline CDR1 and CDR2: PRHDT and FYEKMQ (reference sequence). The CDR3 runs 13 residues.

The chain combines TRBV28 with TRBJ2-3; maybe TRBD1 (6 bases). The germline V gene has CDR1 MDHEN and CDR2 SYDVKM. Trimming shortened V by 4 bases and J by 4 bases, and 12 bases separated the two germline ends. This CDR3 has 14 residues. CDR3 sequence reads: CASSSGQSPDTQYF. The CDR3 DNA sequence: TGTGCCAGCAGTTCTGGACAGTCCCCAGATACGCAGTATTTT.

This clone was found once. The V gene is TRBV2, the J gene TRBJ2-7; D tentatively fits TRBD1 or TRBD2 (5 bases each). Trimming cost V 4 bases and J 2 bases, with 12 bases left between them. The CDR3 covers 14 residues. Germline CDR1 and CDR2: SNHLY and FYNNEI. The CDR3 region is CASSARGVAYEQYF. In DNA form, the CDR3 reads TGTGCCAGCAGTGCCCGGGGCGTCGCCTACGAGCAGTACTTC.

The chain links TRBV18 to TRBJ1-3, with D possibly being TRBD1 (5 bases). This CDR3 contains 16 residues. Trimming took off 3 bases at V and 0 bases at J, with 12 bases between the two ends. Germline CDR1 reads KGHSH; CDR2 reads LQKENI. For the CDR3, the DNA is TGTGCCAGCTCACCGACAGATTCAAACTCTGGAAACACCATATATTTT. This codes for CASSPTDSNSGNTIYF.

V usage is TRBV5-6 and J usage is TRBJ2-2; the D call may be TRBD1 or TRBD2 (5 bases each). From germline, CDR1 is SGHDT and CDR2 YYEEEE. This CDR3 spans 15 amino acids. The V and J ends lost 2 bases and 7 bases respectively, with 15 bases between them. DNA for the CDR3: TGTGCCAGCAGCTTTGAGGGCAGGGAGCGCGGGGAGCTGTTTTTT. It codes for CASSFEGRERGELFF.

This clone was seen a handful of times. The chain recombines TRBV6-5 with TRBJ1-5; the match to TRBD1 covers 9 bases. CDR3 length: 14 amino acids. The V segment lost 2 bases and the J segment 6 bases; nucleotides outside the gene matches: 2. Germline values: CDR1 MNHEY, CDR2 SVGAGI. CDR3: CASSYRQGVQPQHF. CDR3 bases: TGTGCCAGCAGTTACCGACAGGGGGTTCAGCCCCAGCATTTT.

The chain joins TRBV7-3 to TRBJ1-1; D remains ambiguous. V dropped 5 bases and J dropped 10 bases, with 17 bases sitting between them. This CDR3 comprises 13 residues. Germline CDR1 and CDR2: SGHTA and FQGTGA. CDR3 DNA sequence: TGTGCCAGCAGCATCGGCGGGGTGGCTCGAGCTTTCTTT. Its protein product is CASSIGGVARAFF.

This rearrangement joins TRBV10-2 to TRBJ2-7; TRBD1 matches at 7 bases. CDR3 length equals 13 residues. V dropped 10 bases and J dropped 1; count of bases not matched to a gene: 7. Per the germline V gene, CDR1 is WSHSY and CDR2 is SAAADI. The CDR3 DNA reads as TGCGCCACCCGGCCAGGGGGTTCCTACGAGCAGTACTTC. Amino acids: CATRPGGSYEQYF.